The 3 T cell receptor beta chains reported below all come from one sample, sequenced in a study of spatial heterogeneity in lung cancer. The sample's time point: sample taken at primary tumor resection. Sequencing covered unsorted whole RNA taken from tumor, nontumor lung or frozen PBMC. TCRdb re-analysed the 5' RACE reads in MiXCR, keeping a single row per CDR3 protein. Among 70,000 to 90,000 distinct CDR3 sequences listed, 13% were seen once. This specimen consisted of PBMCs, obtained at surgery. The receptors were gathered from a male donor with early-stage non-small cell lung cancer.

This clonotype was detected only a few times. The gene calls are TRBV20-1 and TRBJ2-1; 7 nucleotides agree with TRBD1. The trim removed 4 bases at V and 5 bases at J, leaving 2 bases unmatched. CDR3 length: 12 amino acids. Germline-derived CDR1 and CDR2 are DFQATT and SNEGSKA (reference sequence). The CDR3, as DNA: TGCAGTGCTACAGACAGGGACAATGAGCAGTTCTTC. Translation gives CSATDRDNEQFF.

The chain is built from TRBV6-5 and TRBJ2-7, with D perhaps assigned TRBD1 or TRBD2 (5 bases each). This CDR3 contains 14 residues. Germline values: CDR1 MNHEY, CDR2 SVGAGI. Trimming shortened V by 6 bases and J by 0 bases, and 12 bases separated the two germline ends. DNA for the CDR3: TGTGCCAGCAGGTTCGGGGCGACCTCCTACGAGCAGTACTTC. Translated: CASRFGATSYEQYF.

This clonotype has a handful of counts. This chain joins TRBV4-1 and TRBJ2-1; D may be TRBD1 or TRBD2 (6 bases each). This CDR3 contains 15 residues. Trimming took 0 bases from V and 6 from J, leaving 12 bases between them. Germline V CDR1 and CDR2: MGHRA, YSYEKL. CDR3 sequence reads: CASSQEGGRGNEQFF. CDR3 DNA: TGCGCCAGCAGCCAAGAGGGGGGCAGGGGCAATGAGCAGTTCTTC.